One sample yielded the 25 T cell receptor beta chains listed below, sequenced in a study of cytomegalovirus exposure and HLA in healthy donors. The PCR made use of 60 Vbeta and 13 Jbeta primers. Sequencing used immunoSEQ multiplex PCR; TCRdb keeps in-frame clones, though not all of them. The data hold fewer than 200,000 clones, with about 10% observed a single time. The sample taken for sequencing was PBMCs. The receptors originated from a woman aged 25 to 39 in good health and CMV-seropositive.

This clone was observed a handful of times. The rearrangement links TRBV7-9 to TRBJ1-1; D call uncertain. V gave up 3 bases and J gave up 1 base, with 6 bases separating them. The CDR3 runs to 13 residues. The V gene's germline CDR1 is SEHNR and CDR2 FQNEAQ (reference sequence). CDR3 in amino acids: CASSLTKNTEAFF. The CDR3 DNA reads as TGTGCCAGCAGCTTGACAAAGAACACTGAAGCTTTCTTT.

The chain employs TRBV5-4 and TRBJ2-1; TRBD2 aligns across 12 bases. Germline assignment: CDR1 SGHNT and CDR2 YYREEE (reference sequence). V shed 7 bases, J shed 10 bases, and the junction held 15 bases outside the gene matches. The CDR3 contains 16 residues. The CDR3 DNA follows: TGTGCCAGCTTAAGGACTAGCGGGGAGAGTGAAGGAGAGCAGTTCTTC. It codes for CASLRTSGESEGEQFF.

The genes are TRBV5-1 and TRBJ1-4; tentative D call: TRBD1 (5 bases). Trimming left V 3 bases short and J 8 bases short, with 20 bases between. CDR1 and CDR2 (germline): SGHRS, YFSETQ. The length of the CDR3 is 16 residues. Written as DNA, the CDR3 is TGCGCCAGCAGCTCGTCGAAAACTACGGGGGACGAAAAACTGTTTTTT. Translation: CASSSSKTTGDEKLFF.

The chain is built from TRBV4-1 and TRBJ2-5; TRBD2 matches 8 bases. The V gene end was trimmed by 1 base and the J gene end by 1 base; junction bases not matched to a gene: 5. Germline CDR1 and CDR2: MGHRA and YSYEKL. This CDR3 spans 16 amino acids. CDR3 protein: CASSQGVGRAQETQYF. The CDR3 bases are TGCGCCAGCAGCCAAGGGGTCGGGAGGGCCCAAGAGACCCAGTACTTC.

V gene TRBV21-1 combines with J gene TRBJ2-3; the D segment call TRBD2 is taken from the table without a DNA check. TRBV21-1 is assigned pseudogene status. The CDR3 is 16 amino acids. The CDR3 protein is CASSSLAGGGPDTQYF. The CDR3 nucleotides are TGTGCCAGCAGCAGTCTAGCGGGAGGTGGCCCAGATACGCAGTATTTT.

This clone has more than one count but fewer than ten. The chain joins TRBV6-6 to TRBJ1-5; D gene ambiguous. The V gene's germline CDR1 is MNHNY and CDR2 SVGAGI (reference sequence). Trimming pared 6 bases from V and 0 bases from J, leaving 6 bases between. The CDR3 runs to 13 residues. DNA of the CDR3: TGTGCCAGCAGGTTTCATAGCAATCAGCCCCAGCATTTT. Residues: CASRFHSNQPQHF.

The gene calls are TRBV11-2 and TRBJ2-1, with 8 bases identical to TRBD1. The CDR3 is 13 residues long. The J segment lost 7 bases and the V segment lost 5 bases, leaving 4 bases of the junction unmatched. Germline V gene sequence: CDR1 SGHAT, CDR2 FQNNGV. Written as DNA, the CDR3 is TGTGCCAGCAGCGCCGACAGGGGTAATGAGCAGTTCTTC. Amino acid sequence: CASSADRGNEQFF.

This clone was seen a handful of times. The chain couples TRBV6-1 to TRBJ1-5; 10 bases match TRBD1. J lost 1 base, V lost 11 bases, and 8 bases had no gene match. Germline CDR1 MNHNS, CDR2 SASEGT. CDR3 size: 15 residues. The CDR3 here is CAAGQGRRSNQPQHF. The CDR3 nucleotides are TGTGCCGCGGGACAGGGGAGAAGAAGCAATCAGCCCCAGCATTTT.

V gene TRBV5-1 combines with J gene TRBJ2-7, with a weak D call TRBD1 (6 bases). Trimming took 4 bases from V and 0 from J, leaving 17 bases between them. The CDR3 has 16 amino acids. Per germline, CDR1 SGHRS and CDR2 YFSETQ. CDR3 sequence (DNA): TGCGCCAGCAGCCGAGGCCAGGGGCCGAGCTCCTACGAGCAGTACTTC. Its translation: CASSRGQGPSSYEQYF.

This clone was seen only a few times. V gene TRBV11-3 combines with J gene TRBJ2-4, with 8 nucleotides matching TRBD1. Germline trimming cut 1 base from V and 7 bases from J; bases unmatched to any gene: 0. This CDR3 is built from 13 residues. Germline V gives CDR1 SGHNT, CDR2 YENEEA. This CDR3 reads CASSLGQGNIQYF. The CDR3 bases are TGTGCCAGCAGCTTAGGACAGGGGAACATTCAGTACTTC.

There are a few counts of this clone. The genes are TRBV9 and TRBJ2-2; 8 bases are shared with TRBD2. CDR1 and CDR2 (germline): SGDLS, YYNGEE. CDR3 length: 19 amino acids. V lost 3 bases to trimming and J lost 4 bases; unmatched junction nucleotides: 17. The CDR3 reads CASSGPTGGAGEVTGELFF. In DNA, the CDR3 is TGTGCCAGCAGCGGACCAACGGGGGGGGCGGGAGAGGTCACCGGGGAGCTGTTTTTT.

This clone has only a few counts. This rearrangement joins TRBV7-3 to TRBJ2-1, with TRBD2 matching over 10 bases. Germline V gene lookup returns CDR1 SGHTA and CDR2 FQGTGA. This CDR3 comprises 15 residues. V gave up 5 bases and J gave up 2 bases; unmatched junction bases: 3. The CDR3 DNA sequence: TGTGCCAGCAGCGCCACTAGCGGGACCTACAATGAGCAGTTCTTC. It translates to CASSATSGTYNEQFF.

This clone was detected a few times. The DNA for the CDR3 is TGTGCCAGCAGCCAAGATCAGGGAGCGGGATTCTCCTACGAGCAGTACTTC. This encodes CASSQDQGAGFSYEQYF. The V call is TRBV4-2, the J call TRBJ2-5; TRBD2 matches 7 bases. The DNA end is a closer match to TRBJ2-7, so the J assignment may be wrong. Germline V gives CDR1 LGHNA, CDR2 YNFKEQ. The CDR3 spans 17 residues.

This clone has more than one count but fewer than ten. One end of the junction fails to match germline, which may point to a read error. J is TRBJ2-7 and V is TRBV7-6; 7 nucleotides align to TRBD2. The CDR3 is 14 residues long. CDR1 and CDR2 from the germline V gene are SGHVS and FNYEAQ. The CDR3 region is CASSPTTSSHEQYF. In DNA, the CDR3 is TGTGCCAGCAGCCCCACGACTAGCTCCCACGAGCAGTACTTC.

This chain joins TRBV5-4 and TRBJ2-7; D remains ambiguous. The CDR3 loop spans 13 amino acids. Germline V gene sequence: CDR1 SGHNT, CDR2 YYREEE (reference sequence). V was trimmed by 4 bases and J by 6 bases, leaving 14 bases between them. This CDR3 is CASSPPYSGEQYF. The CDR3 coding sequence is TGTGCCAGCAGCCCGCCTTACTCGGGCGAGCAGTACTTC.

This clone turned up a few times. V and J are TRBV2 and TRBJ2-1, with D unclear. CDR1 and CDR2 from the germline V gene are SNHLY and FYNNEI. The V end lost 8 bases, the J end lost 3 bases, and 11 bases lay between the germline ends. The CDR3 totals 13 residues. The CDR3 DNA follows: TGTGCCAGCTCCCGTCCGGGCTACAATGAGCAGTTCTTC. This encodes CASSRPGYNEQFF.

This chain connects TRBV10-3 to TRBJ2-5; TRBD2 matches at 11 bases. Germline-derived CDR1 and CDR2 are ENHRY and SYGVKD. This CDR3 region has 17 residues. J gave up 1 base and V 6 bases, and 10 bases lay outside the gene matches. CDR3 in amino acids: CAISSGTSGSFQETQYF. CDR3 bases: TGTGCCATCAGCTCCGGGACTAGCGGCAGCTTCCAAGAGACCCAGTACTTC.

This clone was counted between two and nine times. The identical CDR3 is also encoded by other nucleotide sequences in the sample. The gene calls are TRBV30 and TRBJ1-1; 10 bases are shared with TRBD1. The CDR3 sequence is 13 residues long. Trimming cost V 5 bases and J 4 bases; bases outside gene matches: 4. CDR1 is GTSNPN and CDR2 is SVGIG in the germline V gene (reference sequence). The chain's CDR3 is CAWDGQGGTEAFF. The CDR3 nucleotides read TGTGCCTGGGACGGACAGGGGGGCACTGAAGCTTTCTTT. The whole variable domain, remainder taken from reference TRBV30 and TRBJ1-1, is SQTIHQWPATLVQPVGSPLSLECTVEGTSNPNLYWYRQAAGRGLQLLFYSVGIGQISSEVPQNLSASRPQDRQFILSSKKLLLSDSGFYLCAWDGQGGTEAFFGQGTRLTVV.

This clone has more than one count but fewer than ten. The rearrangement joins TRBV13 to TRBJ2-1, with 8 bases lining up with TRBD2. V gave up 4 bases and J gave up 7 bases; unmatched junction bases: 6. This CDR3 spans 14 amino acids. Germline V lookup: CDR1 PRHDT, CDR2 FYEKMQ (reference sequence). CDR3 sequence: CASSSGLDGNEQFF. In DNA, the CDR3 is TGTGCCAGCAGCTCGGGACTAGACGGGAATGAGCAGTTCTTC.

This clone was picked up a small number of times. The chain recombines TRBV5-4 with TRBJ1-2; 10 bases agree with TRBD1. CDR1 SGHNT and CDR2 YYREEE come from the germline V gene (reference sequence). Trimming removed 3 bases from V and 8 bases from J; junction bases left unmatched: 4. This CDR3 has 13 residues. The CDR3 region is CASSWDRGIGYTF. CDR3 nucleotides: TGTGCCAGCAGCTGGGACAGGGGAATCGGCTACACCTTC.

This clone turned up a few times. The chain links TRBV27 to TRBJ2-5; possible D gene TRBD2, 6 bases. The CDR3 is 14 residues long. Germline CDR1 MNHEY, CDR2 SMNVEV (reference sequence). Deletions cut 4 bases from V and 7 bases from J, with 16 bases between. The CDR3 loop is CASSSEGMGLTQYF. DNA of the CDR3: TGTGCCAGCAGTTCGGAGGGAATGGGCTTGACCCAGTACTTC.

The chain combines TRBV30 with TRBJ2-6; 14 nucleotides line up with TRBD2. The CDR3 covers 16 residues. The ends lost 8 bases at V and 0 bases at J; junction bases unmatched: 3. CDR1 is GTSNPN, CDR2 SVGIG, per germline (reference sequence). CDR3 in DNA: TGTGCCGGGGGACTAGCGGGGGTCTCTGGGGCCAACGTCCTGACTTTC. Protein sequence: CAGGLAGVSGANVLTF.

The chain employs TRBV15 and TRBJ1-5; TRBD1 agrees at 10 bases. The CDR3 is 15 amino acids. CDR1 and CDR2 (germline): LNHNV, YYDKDF (reference sequence). V trimming: 7 bases; J trimming: 7 bases; junction bases outside the gene matches: 10. The CDR3 DNA reads TGTGCCACCACCCAAGACAGGGGGCTATGGCAGCCCCAGCATTTT. Translated, it gives CATTQDRGLWQPQHF.

This clone occurred a few times. This CDR3 reads CASSLRGTSGFEQYF. In DNA, the CDR3 is TGTGCCAGCAGCTTAAGGGGCACCAGCGGGTTCGAGCAGTACTTC. The chain links TRBV7-9 to TRBJ2-7; a possible D gene is TRBD2 (6 bases). Germline CDR1 SEHNR, CDR2 FQNEAQ (reference sequence). Trimming took 2 bases from V and 6 from J, leaving 17 bases between them. CDR3 length equals 15 residues.

The V gene is TRBV5-1, the J gene TRBJ2-3, with D unresolved. CDR1 and CDR2 from the germline V gene are SGHRS and YFSETQ. Trimming shortened V by 0 bases and J by 4 bases, and 6 bases separated the two germline ends. There are 13 residues in the CDR3. The CDR3 DNA reads as TGCGCCAGCAGCTTGGTTGTCGCAGATACGCAGTATTTT. It yields the protein CASSLVVADTQYF.